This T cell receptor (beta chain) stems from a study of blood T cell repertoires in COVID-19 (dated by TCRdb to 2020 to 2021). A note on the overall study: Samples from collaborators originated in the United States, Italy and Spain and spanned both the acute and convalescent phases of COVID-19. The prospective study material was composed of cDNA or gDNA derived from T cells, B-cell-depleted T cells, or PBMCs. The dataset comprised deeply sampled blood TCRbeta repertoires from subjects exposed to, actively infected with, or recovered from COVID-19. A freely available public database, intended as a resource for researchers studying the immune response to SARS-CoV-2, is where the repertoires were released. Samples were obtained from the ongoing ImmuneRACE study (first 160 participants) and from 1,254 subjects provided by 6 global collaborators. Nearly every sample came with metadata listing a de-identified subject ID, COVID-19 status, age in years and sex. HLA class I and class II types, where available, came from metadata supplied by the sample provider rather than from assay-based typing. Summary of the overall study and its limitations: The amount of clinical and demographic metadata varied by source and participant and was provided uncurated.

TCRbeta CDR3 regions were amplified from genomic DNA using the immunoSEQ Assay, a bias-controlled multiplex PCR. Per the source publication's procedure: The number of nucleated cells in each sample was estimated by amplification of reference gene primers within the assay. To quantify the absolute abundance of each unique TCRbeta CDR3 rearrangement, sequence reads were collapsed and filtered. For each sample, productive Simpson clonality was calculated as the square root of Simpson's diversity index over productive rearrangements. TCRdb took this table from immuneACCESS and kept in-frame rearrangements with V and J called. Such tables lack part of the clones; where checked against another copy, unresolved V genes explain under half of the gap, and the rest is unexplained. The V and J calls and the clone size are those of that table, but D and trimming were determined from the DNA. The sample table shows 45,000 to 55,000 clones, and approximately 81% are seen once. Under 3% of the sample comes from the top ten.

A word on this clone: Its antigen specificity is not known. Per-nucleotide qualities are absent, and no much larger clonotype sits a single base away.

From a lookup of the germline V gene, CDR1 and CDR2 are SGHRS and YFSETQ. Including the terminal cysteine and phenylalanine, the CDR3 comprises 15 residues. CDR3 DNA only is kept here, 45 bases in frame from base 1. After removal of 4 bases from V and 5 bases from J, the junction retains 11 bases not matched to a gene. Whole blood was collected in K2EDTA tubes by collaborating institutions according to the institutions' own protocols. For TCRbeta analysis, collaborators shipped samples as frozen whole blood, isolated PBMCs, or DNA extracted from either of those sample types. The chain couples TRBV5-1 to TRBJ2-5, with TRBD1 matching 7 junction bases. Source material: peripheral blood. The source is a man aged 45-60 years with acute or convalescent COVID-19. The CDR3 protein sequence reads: CASSTTGEPQETQYF. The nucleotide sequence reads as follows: TGCGCCAGCAGCACCACAGGGGAACCCCAGGAGACCCAGTACTTC. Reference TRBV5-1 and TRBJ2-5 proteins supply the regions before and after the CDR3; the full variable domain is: KAGVTQTPRYLIKTRGQQVTLSCSPISGHRSVSWYQQTPGQGLQFLFEYFSETQRNKGNFPGRFSGRQFSNSRSEMNVSTLELGDSALYLCASSTTGEPQETQYFGPGTRLLVL.